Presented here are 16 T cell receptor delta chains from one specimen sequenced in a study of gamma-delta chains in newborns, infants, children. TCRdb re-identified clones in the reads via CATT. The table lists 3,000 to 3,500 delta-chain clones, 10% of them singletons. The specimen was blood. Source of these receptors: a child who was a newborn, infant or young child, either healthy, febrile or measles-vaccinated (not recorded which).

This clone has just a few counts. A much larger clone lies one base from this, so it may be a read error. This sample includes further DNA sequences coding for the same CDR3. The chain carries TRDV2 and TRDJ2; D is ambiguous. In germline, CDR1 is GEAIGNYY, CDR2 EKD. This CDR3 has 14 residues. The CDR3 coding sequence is TGTGCCTGCCGTGTACTGTACTTGACAGCACAACTCTTCTTC. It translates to CACRVLYLTAQLFF.

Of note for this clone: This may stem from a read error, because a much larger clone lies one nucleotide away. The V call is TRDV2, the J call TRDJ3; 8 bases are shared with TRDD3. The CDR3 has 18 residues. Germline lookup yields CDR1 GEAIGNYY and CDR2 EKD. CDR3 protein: CASDNTGGFSWDTRQMFF. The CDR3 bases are TGTGCCAGTGACAATACTGGGGGTTTTTCCTGGGACACCCGACAGATGTTTTTC.

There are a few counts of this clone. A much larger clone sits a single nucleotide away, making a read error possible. This chain's CDR3 is CACDILGDSSWDTRQTFF. CDR3 DNA: TGTGCCTGTGACATACTGGGGGACAGCTCCTGGGACACCCGACAGACGTTTTTC. This rearrangement joins TRDV2 to TRDJ3; 9 nucleotides agree with TRDD3. The length of the CDR3 is 18 residues. The germline V gene encodes CDR1 GEAIGNYY and CDR2 EKD.

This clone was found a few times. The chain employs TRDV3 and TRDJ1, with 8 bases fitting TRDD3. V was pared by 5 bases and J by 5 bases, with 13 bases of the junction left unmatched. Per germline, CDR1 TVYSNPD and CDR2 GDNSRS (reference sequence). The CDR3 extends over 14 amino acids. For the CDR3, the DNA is TGTGCCCCTACCCCTGGGGGAACGCCTGATAAACTCATCTTT. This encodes CAPTPGGTPDKLIF.

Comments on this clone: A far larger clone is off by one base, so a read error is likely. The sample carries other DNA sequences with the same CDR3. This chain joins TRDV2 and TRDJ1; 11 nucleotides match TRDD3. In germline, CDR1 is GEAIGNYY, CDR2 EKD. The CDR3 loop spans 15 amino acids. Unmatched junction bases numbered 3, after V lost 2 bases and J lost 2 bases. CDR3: CACDNTGGYTDKLIF. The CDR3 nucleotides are TGTGCCTGTGACAATACTGGGGGATATACCGATAAACTCATCTTT.

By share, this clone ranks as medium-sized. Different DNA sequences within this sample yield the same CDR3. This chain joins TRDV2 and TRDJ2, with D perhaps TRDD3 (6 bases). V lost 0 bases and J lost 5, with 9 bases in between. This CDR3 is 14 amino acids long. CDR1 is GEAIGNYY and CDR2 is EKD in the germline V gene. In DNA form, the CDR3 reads TGTGCCTGTGACACCGTGGGGATTACAGCACAACTCTTCTTT. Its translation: CACDTVGITAQLFF.

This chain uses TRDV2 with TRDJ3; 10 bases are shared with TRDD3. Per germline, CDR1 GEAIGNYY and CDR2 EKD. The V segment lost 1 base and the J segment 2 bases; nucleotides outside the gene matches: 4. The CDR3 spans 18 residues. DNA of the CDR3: TGTGCCTGTGACACTGGGGGATACAAGGCCTGGGACACCCGACAGATGTTTTTC. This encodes CACDTGGYKAWDTRQMFF.

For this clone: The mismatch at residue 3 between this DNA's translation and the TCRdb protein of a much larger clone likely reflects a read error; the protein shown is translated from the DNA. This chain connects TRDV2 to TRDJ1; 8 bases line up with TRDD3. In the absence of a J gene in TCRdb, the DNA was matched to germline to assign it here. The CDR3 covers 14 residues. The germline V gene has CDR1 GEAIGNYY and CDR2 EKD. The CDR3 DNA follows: TGTGCCGGTGAGGAATGGGGGATCACCGATAAACTCATCTTT. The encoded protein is CAGEEWGITDKLIF.

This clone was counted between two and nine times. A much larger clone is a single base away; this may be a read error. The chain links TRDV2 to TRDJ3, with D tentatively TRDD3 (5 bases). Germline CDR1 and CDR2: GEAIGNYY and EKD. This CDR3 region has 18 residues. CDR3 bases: TGTGCCCGTGACACCGCTGGGCCCAGCTCCTGGGACACCCGACAGATGTTTTTC. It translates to CARDTAGPSSWDTRQMFF.

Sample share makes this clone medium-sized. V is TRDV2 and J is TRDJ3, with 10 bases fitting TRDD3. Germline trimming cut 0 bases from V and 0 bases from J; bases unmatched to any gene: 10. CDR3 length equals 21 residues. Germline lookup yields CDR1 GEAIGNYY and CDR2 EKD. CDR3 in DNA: TGTGCCTGTGACACCGTGGTGGGGGATACATCTAGCTCCTGGGACACCCGACAGATGTTTTTC. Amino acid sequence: CACDTVVGDTSSSWDTRQMFF.

The CDR3 DNA is TGTGCCACCGTACGGGGGCTCCTCTCCTTGGCCACCCGACAGCTGTTTTTC. This translates into CATVRGLLSLATRQLFF. The J gene was reported as TRDJ3; the V gene went uncalled; whether TRDD3, the table's D call, matches the DNA was not checked. This CDR3 is built from 17 residues.

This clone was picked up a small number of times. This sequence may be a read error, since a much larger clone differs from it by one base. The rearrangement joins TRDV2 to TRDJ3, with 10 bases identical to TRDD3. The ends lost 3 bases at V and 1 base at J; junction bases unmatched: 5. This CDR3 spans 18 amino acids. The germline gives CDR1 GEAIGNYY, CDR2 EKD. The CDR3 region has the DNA TGTGCCTGTGACGTACTGGGGGATTTTTCCTGGGACACCCGACAGATGTTTTTC. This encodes CACDVLGDFSWDTRQMFF.

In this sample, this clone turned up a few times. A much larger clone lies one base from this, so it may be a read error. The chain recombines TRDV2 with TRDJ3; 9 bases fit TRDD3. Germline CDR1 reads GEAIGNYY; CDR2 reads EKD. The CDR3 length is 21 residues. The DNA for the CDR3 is TGTGCCTGTGACCTTAGGGATTACTGGGGGACGACCGCTTCGGACACCCGACAGACGTTTTTC. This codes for CACDLRDYWGTTASDTRQTFF.

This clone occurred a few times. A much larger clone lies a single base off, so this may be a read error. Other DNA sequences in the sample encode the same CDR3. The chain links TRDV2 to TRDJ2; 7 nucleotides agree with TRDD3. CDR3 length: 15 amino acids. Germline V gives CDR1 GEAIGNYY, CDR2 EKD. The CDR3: CACDPLWGSTAQLFF. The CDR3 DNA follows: TGTGCCTGTGACCCTCTCTGGGGGTCGACAGCGCAACTCTTCTTT.

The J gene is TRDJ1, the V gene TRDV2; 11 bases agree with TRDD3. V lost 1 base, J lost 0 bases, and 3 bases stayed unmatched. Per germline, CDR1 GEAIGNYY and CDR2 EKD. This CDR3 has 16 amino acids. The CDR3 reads CACDTGGYAYTDKLIF. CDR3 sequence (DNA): TGTGCCTGTGACACTGGGGGATACGCGTACACCGATAAACTCATCTTT.

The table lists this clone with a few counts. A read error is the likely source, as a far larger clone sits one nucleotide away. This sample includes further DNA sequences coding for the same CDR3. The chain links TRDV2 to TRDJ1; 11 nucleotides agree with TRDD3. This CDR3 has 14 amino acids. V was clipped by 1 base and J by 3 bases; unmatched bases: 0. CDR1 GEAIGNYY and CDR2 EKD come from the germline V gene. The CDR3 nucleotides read TGTGCCTGTGACACTGGGGGATACGCCGATAAACTCATCTTT. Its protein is CACDTGGYADKLIF.